This passage covers 30 T cell receptor beta chains from one sample sequenced in a study of blood T cell repertoires in COVID-19. Data came from immunoSEQ multiplex PCR; TCRdb stores just in-frame clones and leaves some out. The sample records about 240,000 clones, approximately 80% being singletons. The sample was peripheral blood. Receptor source: a woman aged 70-85 years with acute or convalescent COVID-19.

V usage is TRBV9 and J usage is TRBJ1-3; D ambiguous. The CDR3 runs 14 residues. The germline V gene has CDR1 SGDLS and CDR2 YYNGEE. V was shortened by 3 bases and J by 0 bases, with 7 bases between the two germline ends. The CDR3 loop is CASSEGGSGNTIYF. CDR3 bases: TGTGCCAGCAGCGAGGGAGGCTCTGGAAACACCATATATTTT.

J is TRBJ2-7 and V is TRBV6-5; TRBD1 matches 12 bases. J lost 3 bases, V lost 6 bases, and 3 bases had no gene match. CDR1 is MNHEY and CDR2 is SVGAGI in the germline V gene. The CDR3 spans 14 residues. CDR3 sequence (DNA): TGTGCCAGCAGAGGGACAGGGGGCAGCTACGAGCAGTACTTC. It translates to CASRGTGGSYEQYF.

This chain links TRBV10-1 with TRBJ1-3; 10 bases align to TRBD1. Germline V CDR1 and CDR2: WNHNN, SYGVQD (reference sequence). CDR3 length: 15 residues. Trimming removed 6 bases from V and 3 bases from J; junction bases left unmatched: 5. The CDR3 protein is CASSEGQGDGNTIYF. DNA of the CDR3: TGCGCCAGCAGCGAAGGACAGGGGGATGGAAACACCATATATTTT.

The V gene is TRBV25-1, the J gene TRBJ1-4; D not certain. With 3 bases removed from V and 3 bases from J, the gap between germline ends came to 8 bases. CDR1 and CDR2 from the germline V gene are MGHDK and SYGVNS. CDR3 length equals 14 residues. CDR3 in DNA: TGTGCCAGCAGTGAGTTCGGGGCTAATGAAAAACTGTTTTTT. Its protein product is CASSEFGANEKLFF.

This clone was recorded a few times. The chain recombines TRBV7-9 with TRBJ1-2; perhaps TRBD1 as D (5 bases). The CDR3 sequence is 16 residues long. CDR1 is SEHNR, CDR2 FQNEAQ, per germline (reference sequence). Deletions cut 4 bases from V and 5 bases from J, with 20 bases between. CDR3: CASSSQRDGGLYGYTF. DNA for the CDR3: TGTGCCAGCAGCTCGCAGAGGGACGGAGGGCTTTATGGCTACACCTTC.

This chain joins TRBV3-1 (or the pseudogene TRBV3-2) and TRBJ1-1; tentatively, D is TRBD1 (5 bases). Germline assignment: CDR1 LGHDT and CDR2 YNNKEL (reference sequence). This CDR3 comprises 14 residues. The ends were cut back, 4 bases at V and 3 bases at J, with 12 bases in the middle. CDR3 protein: CASSPKGYYTEAFF. In DNA form, the CDR3 reads TGTGCCAGCAGCCCAAAGGGGTACTACACTGAAGCTTTCTTT.

This chain joins TRBV5-1 and TRBJ1-4; 7 bases align to TRBD1. Trimming removed 0 bases from V and 2 bases from J; junction bases left unmatched: 1. Looked up from germline, CDR1 is SGHRS and CDR2 is YFSETQ. This CDR3 is built from 15 residues. The CDR3 DNA follows: TGCGCCAGCAGCTTGGGGGGACAGACTAATGAAAAACTGTTTTTT. This gives the protein CASSLGGQTNEKLFF.

The gene calls are TRBV5-1 and TRBJ2-7; maybe TRBD2 (6 bases). V gave up 4 bases and J gave up 5 bases, with 13 bases separating them. CDR3 length equals 13 residues. Germline loops: CDR1 SGHRS, CDR2 YFSETQ. The CDR3 bases are TGCGCCAGCAGCGCGGGACCTCAGGACGAGCAGTACTTC. Amino acid sequence: CASSAGPQDEQYF.

V gene TRBV7-8 combines with J gene TRBJ2-7; D is possibly TRBD2 (5 bases). Looked up from germline, CDR1 is SGHVS and CDR2 is FQNEAQ. The CDR3 totals 14 residues. The ends were cut back, 2 bases at V and 0 bases at J, with 8 bases in the middle. CDR3 bases: TGTGCCAGCAGCTTAACCGGGGTCTCCTACGAGCAGTACTTC. Protein: CASSLTGVSYEQYF.

This rearrangement joins TRBV27 to TRBJ1-5; D uncertain. V gave up 6 bases and J gave up 4 bases, with 10 bases separating them. From germline, CDR1 is MNHEY and CDR2 SMNVEV (reference sequence). This CDR3 has 13 amino acids. In DNA, the CDR3 is TGTGCCAGCAGGCGGCAGCTTAATCAGCCCCAGCATTTT. It specifies CASRRQLNQPQHF.

The count of this clone is one. The chain combines TRBV14 with TRBJ1-2; 7 positions agree with TRBD1. The V segment lost 2 bases and the J segment 7 bases; nucleotides outside the gene matches: 7. Looked up from germline, CDR1 is SGHDN and CDR2 is FVKESK. This CDR3 region has 14 residues. In nucleotides, the CDR3 is TGTGCCAGCAGCCAATTACGAGACAGGGCTGGCTACACCTTC. This gives the protein CASSQLRDRAGYTF.

The chain couples TRBV6-6 to TRBJ2-3; 11 nucleotides line up with TRBD2. Trimming at V came to 8 bases and at J to 4 bases, leaving 11 bases not matched to a gene. Germline V gives CDR1 MNHNY, CDR2 SVGAGI (reference sequence). The CDR3 loop spans 16 amino acids. The CDR3 protein is CASQNPTSGGADTQYF. CDR3 nucleotide sequence: TGTGCCAGCCAAAACCCAACTAGCGGGGGCGCAGATACGCAGTATTTT.

This clone has just a few counts. The V and J genes are TRBV11-1 and TRBJ1-2; D unresolved. This CDR3 is built from 13 residues. From germline, CDR1 is SGHAT and CDR2 FQDESV (reference sequence). Trimming shortened V by 1 base and J by 4 bases, and 7 bases separated the two germline ends. In nucleotides, the CDR3 is TGTGCCAGCAGCTTAGACACCTTCTATGGCTACACCTTC. Protein sequence: CASSLDTFYGYTF.

A single count supports this clone. This chain uses TRBV7-8 with TRBJ1-1, with TRBD1 identical over 9 bases. Germline values: CDR1 SGHVS, CDR2 FQNEAQ. The CDR3 extends over 16 amino acids. J lost 0 bases, V lost 5 bases, and 7 bases had no gene match. The DNA for the CDR3 is TGTGCCAGCAGCCCCACAGGGGGCATGATGAACACTGAAGCTTTCTTT. It encodes CASSPTGGMMNTEAFF.

This chain uses TRBV12-3 or TRBV12-4 with TRBJ1-4, with TRBD1 matching over 8 bases. The CDR3 length is 13 residues. J lost 5 bases, V lost 5 bases, and 1 base had no gene match. In DNA form, the CDR3 reads TGTGCCAGCAGTGGACAGGGAAATGAAAAACTGTTTTTT. This translates into CASSGQGNEKLFF.

The chain has TRBV18 and TRBJ1-2; unclear D gene. Per the germline V gene, CDR1 is KGHSH and CDR2 is LQKENI. This CDR3 has 13 amino acids. The V end lost 3 bases, the J end lost 3 bases, and 8 bases lay between the germline ends. The CDR3 reads CASSPQEDYGYTF. In DNA, the CDR3 is TGTGCCAGCTCACCCCAGGAGGACTATGGCTACACCTTC.

V is TRBV18 and J is TRBJ1-1; D might be TRBD1 (5 bases). CDR1 and CDR2 (germline): KGHSH, LQKENI. The CDR3 extends over 13 amino acids. Trimming took off 3 bases at V and 1 base at J, with 6 bases between the two ends. The CDR3 nucleotides read TGTGCCAGCTCACCGACAGCGAACACTGAAGCTTTCTTT. It specifies CASSPTANTEAFF.

The chain combines TRBV14 with TRBJ1-2; D is ambiguous. The CDR3 sequence is 13 residues long. The germline V gene has CDR1 SGHDN and CDR2 FVKESK. V was shortened by 4 bases and J by 4 bases, with 10 bases between the two germline ends. The CDR3 sequence is CASSPEGSYGYTF. CDR3 nucleotide sequence: TGTGCCAGCAGCCCCGAGGGCTCCTATGGCTACACCTTC.

The chain has TRBV5-1 and TRBJ2-5; 7 bases map to TRBD1. Germline CDR1 reads SGHRS; CDR2 reads YFSETQ. The CDR3 extends over 14 amino acids. Losses at the gene ends were 4 bases for V and 5 bases for J; bases not matched to a gene: 8. CDR3: CASSLGQSKETQYF. The CDR3 DNA reads as TGCGCCAGCAGCCTGGGACAGTCGAAGGAGACCCAGTACTTC.

The genes are TRBV5-1 and TRBJ1-1, with TRBD1 identical over 7 bases. From germline, CDR1 is SGHRS and CDR2 YFSETQ. The CDR3 covers 15 residues. With 1 base clipped from V and 5 bases from J, the junction kept 8 bases outside the gene matches. CDR3 loop: CASSLNRQGRTEAFF. The CDR3 DNA reads as TGCGCCAGCAGCTTGAACCGACAGGGTAGGACTGAAGCTTTCTTT.

The rearrangement uses TRBV5-1 and TRBJ1-1, with D possibly TRBD1 on 5 matching bases. This CDR3 spans 15 amino acids. Germline V gene lookup returns CDR1 SGHRS and CDR2 YFSETQ. The ends were cut back, 4 bases at V and 4 bases at J, with 17 bases in the middle. The CDR3 nucleotides are TGCGCCAGCAGCCTGGGGGGTGGGCAGGGCACTGAAGCTTTCTTT. Protein product: CASSLGGGQGTEAFF.

The DNA for the CDR3 is TGTGCCAGCAGCTTTTCAGGATTTAACACTGAAGCTTTCTTT. The encoded protein is CASSFSGFNTEAFF. The genes are TRBV7-9 and TRBJ1-1, with D hard to call. Per germline, CDR1 SEHNR and CDR2 FQNEAQ (reference sequence). Trimming took 3 bases from V and 2 from J, leaving 10 bases between them. The CDR3 extends over 14 amino acids.

This chain links TRBV5-1 with TRBJ2-1; TRBD2 matches at 8 bases. There are 16 residues in the CDR3. V shed 0 bases, J shed 10 bases, and the junction held 12 bases outside the gene matches. Per the germline V gene, CDR1 is SGHRS and CDR2 is YFSETQ. The CDR3 DNA reads TGCGCCAGCAGCTTGGCTACTAGCGGAGGTCCCTCCGAGCAGTTCTTC. Translation: CASSLATSGGPSEQFF.

The chain has TRBV11-2 and TRBJ1-2; D may be TRBD1 (5 bases). In germline, CDR1 is SGHAT, CDR2 FQNNGV. The germline V and J ends were trimmed by 0 bases and 4 bases, with 9 bases remaining between them. The CDR3 length is 14 residues. The chain's CDR3 is CASSLERQSYGYTF. The CDR3 nucleotides read TGTGCCAGCAGCTTAGAAAGACAGAGCTATGGCTACACCTTC. The full variable domain, with the rest looked up from reference TRBV11-2 and TRBJ1-2, is EAGVAQSPRYKIIEKRQSVAFWCNPISGHATLYWYQQILGQGPKLLIQFQNNGVVDDSQLPKDRFSAERLKGVDSTLKIQPAKLEDSAVYLCASSLERQSYGYTFGSGTRLTVV.

The chain combines TRBV5-4 with TRBJ2-5, with D possibly TRBD1 on 6 matching bases. Germline CDR1 reads SGHNT; CDR2 reads YYREEE (reference sequence). Trimming took off 5 bases at V and 5 bases at J, with 13 bases between the two ends. This CDR3 contains 13 residues. CDR3 sequence: CASRWAGDETQYF. CDR3 coding DNA: TGTGCCAGCAGGTGGGCAGGGGACGAGACCCAGTACTTC.

V usage is TRBV15 and J usage is TRBJ1-5; no definite D call. The CDR3 runs 16 residues. CDR1 LNHNV and CDR2 YYDKDF come from the germline V gene (reference sequence). Trimming left V 4 bases short and J 0 bases short, with 13 bases between. The CDR3 DNA reads TGTGCCACCAGCACGTACAGCCCTTATAGCAATCAGCCCCAGCATTTT. Its protein is CATSTYSPYSNQPQHF. Drawing the rest from reference TRBV15 and TRBJ1-5, the complete variable domain is DAMVIQNPRYQVTQFGKPVTLSCSQTLNHNVMYWYQQKSSQAPKLLFHYYDKDFNNEADTPDNFQSRRPNTSFCFLDIRSPGLGDTAMYLCATSTYSPYSNQPQHFGDGTRLSIL.

This clone came up a few times. The rearrangement joins TRBV2 to TRBJ1-5; TRBD1 is a possible D gene (6 bases). Trimming removed 6 bases from V and 0 bases from J, with 12 bases in between. The V gene's germline CDR1 is SNHLY and CDR2 FYNNEI. The CDR3 totals 15 residues. In DNA form, the CDR3 reads TGTGCCAGCAGCTCGGACAGCCTTAGCAATCAGCCCCAGCATTTT. Translated: CASSSDSLSNQPQHF.

The rearrangement uses TRBV5-1 and TRBJ2-5; possibly TRBD1 for D (5 bases). V lost 0 bases, J lost 2 bases, and 14 bases lay in between. This CDR3 has 16 residues. Germline loops: CDR1 SGHRS, CDR2 YFSETQ. The CDR3 DNA follows: TGCGCCAGCAGCTTGGGACAGCCGAAAACTCAAGAGACCCAGTACTTC. Translation: CASSLGQPKTQETQYF.

This chain links TRBV29-1 with TRBJ1-1; D may be TRBD1 (5 bases). V lost 4 bases and J 5 bases, leaving 14 bases between the germline ends. From germline, CDR1 is SQVTM and CDR2 ANQGSEA. The CDR3 length is 13 residues. CDR3 sequence (DNA): TGCAGCGTTGTTTTGGCAGGGCGAACTGAAGCTTTCTTT. It codes for CSVVLAGRTEAFF.

This chain connects TRBV18 to TRBJ2-1; possibly TRBD2 for D (7 bases). Trimming pared 6 bases from V and 1 base from J, leaving 13 bases between. Germline CDR1 KGHSH, CDR2 LQKENI. The CDR3 is made up of 15 amino acids. The CDR3 DNA reads TGTGCCAGCTCGCCGGCGGGGGCATCCTACAATGAGCAGTTCTTC. It translates to CASSPAGASYNEQFF.